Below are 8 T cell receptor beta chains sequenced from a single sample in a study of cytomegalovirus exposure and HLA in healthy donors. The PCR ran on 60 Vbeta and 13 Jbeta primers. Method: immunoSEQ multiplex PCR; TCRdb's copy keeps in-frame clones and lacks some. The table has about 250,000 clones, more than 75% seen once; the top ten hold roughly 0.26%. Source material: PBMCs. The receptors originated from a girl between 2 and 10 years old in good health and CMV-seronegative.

CDR3 DNA: TGTGCCAGCCTCACGATAGAACTTTACAATGAGCAGTTCTTC. Translation gives CASLTIELYNEQFF. J is TRBJ2-1 and V is TRBV5-6; D remains unclear. Germline V gene data show CDR1 as SGHDT and CDR2 as YYEEEE. The CDR3 runs to 14 residues. Trimming took off 7 bases at V and 4 bases at J, with 15 bases between the two ends.

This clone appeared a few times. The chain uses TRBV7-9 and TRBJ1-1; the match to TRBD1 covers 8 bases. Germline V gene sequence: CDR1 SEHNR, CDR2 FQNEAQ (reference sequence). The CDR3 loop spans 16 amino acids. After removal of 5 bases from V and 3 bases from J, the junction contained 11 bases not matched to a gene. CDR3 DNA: TGTGCCAGCAGCCGACTCCGGACAGGGCGATACACTGAAGCTTTCTTT. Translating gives CASSRLRTGRYTEAFF.

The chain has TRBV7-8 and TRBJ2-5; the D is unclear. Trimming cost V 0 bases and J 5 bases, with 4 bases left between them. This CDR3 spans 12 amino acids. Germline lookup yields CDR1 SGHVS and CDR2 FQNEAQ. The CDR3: CASSLARETQYF. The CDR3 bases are TGTGCCAGCAGCTTAGCGAGGGAGACCCAGTACTTC.

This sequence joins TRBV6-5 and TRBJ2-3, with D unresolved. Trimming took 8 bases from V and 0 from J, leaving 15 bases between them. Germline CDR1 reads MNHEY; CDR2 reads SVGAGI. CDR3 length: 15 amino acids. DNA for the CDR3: TGTGCCAGCGGAACGACTGGCTCTAGCACAGATACGCAGTATTTT. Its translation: CASGTTGSSTDTQYF.

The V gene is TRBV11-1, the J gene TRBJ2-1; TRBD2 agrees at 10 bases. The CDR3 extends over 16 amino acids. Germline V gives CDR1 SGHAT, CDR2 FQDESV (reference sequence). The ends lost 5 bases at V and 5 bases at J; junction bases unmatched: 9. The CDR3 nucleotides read TGTGCCAGCAGCATACGGACTAGCGGACTACACAATGAGCAGTTCTTC. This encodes CASSIRTSGLHNEQFF. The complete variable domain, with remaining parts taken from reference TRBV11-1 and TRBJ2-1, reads EAEVAQSPRYKITEKSQAVAFWCDPISGHATLYWYRQILGQGPELLVQFQDESVVDDSQLPKDRFSAERLKGVDSTLKIQPAELGDSAMYLCASSIRTSGLHNEQFFGPGTRLTVL.

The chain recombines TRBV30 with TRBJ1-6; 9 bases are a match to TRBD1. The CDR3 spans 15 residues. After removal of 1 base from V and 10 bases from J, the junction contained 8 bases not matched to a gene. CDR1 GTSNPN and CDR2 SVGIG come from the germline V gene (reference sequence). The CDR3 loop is CAWSENRGRVSPLHF. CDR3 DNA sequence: TGTGCCTGGAGTGAAAACAGGGGGCGCGTGTCACCCCTCCACTTT.

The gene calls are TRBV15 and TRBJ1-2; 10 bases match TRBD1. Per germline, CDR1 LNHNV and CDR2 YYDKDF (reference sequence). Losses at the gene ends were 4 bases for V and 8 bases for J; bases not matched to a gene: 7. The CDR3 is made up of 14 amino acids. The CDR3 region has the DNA TGTGCCACCAGCATCAACCGGGACAGGGGAGGCTACACCTTC. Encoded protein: CATSINRDRGGYTF.

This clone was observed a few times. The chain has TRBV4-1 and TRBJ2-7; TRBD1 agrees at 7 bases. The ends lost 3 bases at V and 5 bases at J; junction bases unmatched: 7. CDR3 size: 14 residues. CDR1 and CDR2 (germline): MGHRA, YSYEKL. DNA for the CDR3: TGCGCCAGCAGCCAGGGTCCAGGGGGTAACGAGCAGTACTTC. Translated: CASSQGPGGNEQYF.